The T cell receptor (beta chain) under discussion was sequenced for a study of blood T cell repertoires in COVID-19 (TCRdb year 2020). Regarding the complete study: The collaborator samples originated in the United States, Italy and Spain and spanned the acute and convalescent phases of COVID-19. The material from the prospective study consisted of cDNA or gDNA derived from T cells, B-cell-depleted T cells, or PBMCs. The dataset comprised deeply sampled blood TCRbeta repertoires from subjects exposed to, actively infected with, or recovered from COVID-19. The repertoires were released in a freely available public database meant as a resource for research on the immune response to SARS-CoV-2. The samples were drawn from two sources: the first 160 participants of the ongoing ImmuneRACE study, and 1,000 to 1,500 subjects contributed by 6 global collaborators. The sample metadata nearly always contained a de-identified subject ID, COVID-19 status, age in years and sex. HLA class I and class II types, where available, came from metadata supplied by the sample provider rather than from assay-based typing.

What the authors observed across the whole study: The quantity of clinical and demographic metadata differed by source and by participant and was supplied without curation.

Comment on this clone: Its antigen remains undetermined. No much larger clone is present one base from it, and per-base qualities are unavailable.

The immunoSEQ Assay, a bias-controlled multiplex PCR, was used to amplify TCRbeta CDR3 regions from genomic DNA. The original pipeline was this. Within the assay, amplification of reference gene primers was used to estimate how many nucleated cells each sample contained. Sequence reads were collapsed and filtered to measure the absolute abundance of every unique TCRbeta CDR3 rearrangement. For each sample, productive Simpson clonality was calculated by taking the square root of Simpson's diversity index across productive rearrangements. TCRdb's version of the immuneACCESS table is confined to in-frame rearrangements and falls short of the full clone set. An unresolved V gene accounts for under half of the shortfall where checked; the remainder is of unknown origin. Clone size and V and J calls were adopted from that table, with D and trimming inferred from the DNA. Recorded for this sample are 240,000 or so clones; 70% to 90% of them occurred a single time. 0.85% to 0.95% of the sample comes from the top ten.

The CDR1 and CDR2 encoded by the germline V gene are SGHAT and FQNNGV. V gives up 1 base and J gives up 3 bases, and the segment between their germline ends measures 12 bases. The CDR3 covers 15 residues, taking in both the cysteine and the phenylalanine. The sequence is cut down to CDR3 DNA, 45 bases in frame from base 1. Enrolling through a virtual design, the prospective study's participants ranged in age from roughly 18 to 100 years and lived across 24 United States geographic areas. In the prospective study, participants were assigned to cohorts based on the clinical history participants reported in a screening survey and a study questionnaire. Exposed participants had been in contact, within 2 weeks of entering the study, with a person who had a PCR-confirmed or clinician-diagnosed case of COVID-19. Each participant in the prospective study had whole blood, serum and a nasopharyngeal or oropharyngeal swab collected by mobile phlebotomists. Additional blood draws and questionnaires over an approximately 2-month period could optionally be provided by prospective study participants. Blood samples from the prospective study were shipped frozen or at room temperature prior to DNA extraction.

The TCR comes from a man aged 50 to 59 who had been exposed to COVID-19. The sample was PBMCs or T cells enriched from blood (not recorded which). The chain links TRBV11-2 with TRBJ2-5, with TRBD1 tentatively as D gene (5 bases match). The nucleotides read TGTGCCAGCAGCTTAGGGACAATAAATAAAGAGACCCAGTACTTC. This codes for CASSLGTINKETQYF. Beyond the CDR3, the reference TRBV11-2 and TRBJ2-5 genes provide the residues; the full variable domain reads: EAGVAQSPRYKIIEKRQSVAFWCNPISGHATLYWYQQILGQGPKLLIQFQNNGVVDDSQLPKDRFSAERLKGVDSTLKIQPAKLEDSAVYLCASSLGTINKETQYFGPGTRLLVL.